This is a list of T cell receptor beta chains from one sample in a study of beta chain features in type 1 diabetes. The assay was immunoSEQ multiplex PCR, and TCRdb's table has in-frame clones only and misses some. The data contain about 330,000 clones, approximately 10% of them seen just once; the ten biggest clones take up over 0.015%. Sequencing used naive CD4+ T cells from blood. Receptors originate from a woman aged 30 to 39 in good health. Each CDR3 is given with its conserved first and last residue. D genes are given only for firm matches. Clone size, where shown, is once, few, many, or a class for clones that have expanded.

d_call: .
v_call: TRBV21-1
clone_size: .
j_call: TRBJ2-1
cdr3_aa: CASSDHRGQEPSYNEQFF
cdr3_nt: TGTGCCAGCAGCGACCACAGGGGCCAAGAACCATCCTACAATGAGCAGTTCTTC

d_call: TRBD1
v_call: TRBV7-3
clone_size: .
j_call: TRBJ2-1
cdr3_aa: CASSLIGTGYEQFF
cdr3_nt: TGTGCCAGCAGCTTAATCGGGACAGGGTATGAGCAGTTCTTC

d_call: .
v_call: TRBV30
clone_size: .
j_call: TRBJ2-5
cdr3_aa: CAWSVQSSRGKTQYF
cdr3_nt: TGTGCCTGGAGTGTACAATCCAGCCGAGGAAAGACCCAGTACTTC

d_call: .
v_call: TRBV21-1
clone_size: few
j_call: TRBJ2-1
cdr3_aa: CASSKGSGRGSYNEQFF
cdr3_nt: TGTGCCAGCAGCAAAGGAAGCGGGAGGGGTTCCTACAATGAGCAGTTCTTC

d_call: TRBD1
v_call: TRBV5-1
clone_size: few
j_call: TRBJ2-6
cdr3_aa: CASSPWTGDGANVLTF
cdr3_nt: TGCGCCAGCAGCCCCTGGACAGGGGATGGGGCCAACGTCCTGACTTTC

d_call: .
v_call: TRBV6-5
clone_size: .
j_call: TRBJ2-6
cdr3_aa: CASSRSGANVLTF
cdr3_nt: TGTGCCAGCAGTCGCTCTGGGGCCAACGTCCTGACTTTC

d_call: .
v_call: TRBV28
clone_size: few
j_call: TRBJ2-6
cdr3_aa: CASIASGYVNSGANVLTF
cdr3_nt: TGTGCCAGCATCGCCTCGGGTTACGTCAACTCTGGGGCCAACGTCCTGACTTTC

d_call: TRBD1
v_call: TRBV7-2
clone_size: .
j_call: TRBJ2-7
cdr3_aa: CASSQTGSYEQYF
cdr3_nt: TGTGCCAGCAGCCAGACAGGGTCCTACGAGCAGTACTTC

d_call: .
v_call: TRBV30
clone_size: few
j_call: TRBJ2-7
cdr3_aa: CAWSPTGYEQYF
cdr3_nt: TGTGCCTGGAGTCCCACGGGCTACGAGCAGTACTTC

d_call: .
v_call: TRBV30
clone_size: few
j_call: TRBJ2-7
cdr3_aa: CAWRPPEHAPSRRQYF
cdr3_nt: TGTGCCTGGAGACCCCCCGAACACGCTCCTTCTAGACGGCAGTACTTC

d_call: TRBD2
v_call: TRBV9
clone_size: few
j_call: TRBJ2-5
cdr3_aa: CASSVGLVGQETQYF
cdr3_nt: TGTGCCAGCAGCGTTGGACTAGTCGGCCAAGAGACCCAGTACTTC

d_call: TRBD1
v_call: TRBV9
clone_size: few
j_call: TRBJ2-2
cdr3_aa: CASSIAFGQGFDTGELFF
cdr3_nt: TGTGCCAGCAGCATAGCCTTCGGACAGGGCTTTGACACCGGGGAGCTGTTTTTT

d_call: TRBD1
v_call: TRBV18
clone_size: few
j_call: TRBJ2-5
cdr3_aa: CASSPLQGGQETQYF
cdr3_nt: TGTGCCAGCTCACCATTACAGGGGGGACAAGAGACCCAGTACTTC

d_call: TRBD2
v_call: TRBV5-4
clone_size: few
j_call: TRBJ2-3
cdr3_aa: CASSESTGGTDTQYF
cdr3_nt: TGTGCCAGCAGCGAGTCCACCGGGGGGACAGATACGCAGTATTTT

d_call: TRBD1
v_call: TRBV7-2
clone_size: .
j_call: TRBJ2-1
cdr3_aa: CASSSRGPQFF
cdr3_nt: TGTGCCAGCAGTTCGAGGGGGCCGCAGTTCTTC

d_call: .
v_call: TRBV11-1
clone_size: .
j_call: TRBJ2-1
cdr3_aa: CASSLGNEQFF
cdr3_nt: TGTGCCAGCAGCCTCGGCAATGAGCAGTTCTTC

d_call: .
v_call: TRBV30
clone_size: .
j_call: TRBJ1-2
cdr3_aa: CAWSDLGGSGTYYGYTF
cdr3_nt: TGTGCCTGGAGTGACCTAGGGGGAAGTGGTACTTACTATGGCTACACCTTC

d_call: TRBD2
v_call: TRBV4-3
clone_size: .
j_call: TRBJ2-1
cdr3_aa: CASSQEAGGVTYNEQFF
cdr3_nt: TGCGCCAGCAGCCAAGAGGCGGGGGGAGTGACCTACAATGAGCAGTTCTTC

d_call: .
v_call: TRBV6-6
clone_size: few
j_call: TRBJ2-1
cdr3_aa: CASSPRGSNEQFF
cdr3_nt: TGTGCCAGCTCGCCCCGAGGGTCCAATGAGCAGTTCTTC

d_call: .
v_call: TRBV2
clone_size: few
j_call: TRBJ1-1
cdr3_aa: CASIAIREGTEAFF
cdr3_nt: TGTGCCAGCATTGCGATCAGGGAAGGGACTGAAGCTTTCTTT

d_call: TRBD1
v_call: TRBV30
clone_size: .
j_call: TRBJ2-2
cdr3_aa: CAWSTGQGDTGELFF
cdr3_nt: TGTGCCTGGAGTACGGGACAGGGCGACACCGGGGAGCTGTTTTTT

d_call: .
v_call: TRBV6-1
clone_size: few
j_call: TRBJ2-1
cdr3_aa: CASSYRWEQFF
cdr3_nt: TGTGCCAGCAGTTACAGGTGGGAGCAGTTCTTC

d_call: TRBD1
v_call: TRBV4-3
clone_size: .
j_call: TRBJ2-3
cdr3_aa: CASSQAFRQGTTDTQYF
cdr3_nt: TGCGCCAGCAGCCAAGCCTTCCGACAGGGAACCACAGATACGCAGTATTTT

d_call: .
v_call: TRBV2
clone_size: few
j_call: TRBJ1-1
cdr3_aa: CASTTPGETSEAFF
cdr3_nt: TGTGCCAGCACTACTCCAGGGGAGACGAGTGAAGCTTTCTTT

d_call: .
v_call: TRBV21-1
clone_size: .
j_call: TRBJ2-2
cdr3_aa: CASSPGQLTGELFF
cdr3_nt: TGTGCCAGCTCGCCGGGACAGCTCACCGGGGAGCTGTTTTTT

d_call: TRBD2
v_call: TRBV28
clone_size: .
j_call: TRBJ2-5
cdr3_aa: CASSLGGLAEQETQYF
cdr3_nt: TGTGCCAGCAGTTTAGGGGGACTAGCGGAGCAAGAGACCCAGTACTTC

d_call: .
v_call: TRBV14
clone_size: .
j_call: TRBJ2-3
cdr3_aa: CASRGLAKGGAESTDTQYF
cdr3_nt: TGTGCCAGCAGGGGATTAGCCAAAGGTGGAGCGGAAAGCACAGATACGCAGTATTTT

d_call: TRBD1
v_call: TRBV9
clone_size: .
j_call: TRBJ2-7
cdr3_aa: CASSPRKTGESYEQYF
cdr3_nt: TGTGCCAGCAGCCCACGGAAGACAGGGGAGAGCTACGAGCAGTACTTC

d_call: .
v_call: TRBV5-6
clone_size: few
j_call: TRBJ2-5
cdr3_aa: CASSLWTLARETQYF
cdr3_nt: TGTGCCAGCAGCTTGTGGACCCTAGCACGGGAGACCCAGTACTTC

d_call: .
v_call: TRBV7-2
clone_size: few
j_call: TRBJ2-4
cdr3_aa: CASSPRPPPGNIQYF
cdr3_nt: TGTGCCAGCAGCCCCCGACCCCCTCCGGGTAACATTCAGTACTTC

d_call: TRBD2
v_call: TRBV29-1
clone_size: few
j_call: TRBJ2-3
cdr3_aa: CSGQRLAGESDTQYF
cdr3_nt: TGCAGCGGGCAAAGACTAGCGGGAGAATCAGATACGCAGTATTTT

d_call: .
v_call: TRBV5-8
clone_size: .
j_call: TRBJ1-5
cdr3_aa: CASSRMVENQPQHF
cdr3_nt: TGTGCCAGCAGCAGGATGGTGGAGAATCAGCCCCAGCATTTT

d_call: .
v_call: TRBV18
clone_size: few
j_call: TRBJ2-3
cdr3_aa: CASSPLAKDTQYF
cdr3_nt: TGTGCCAGCTCCCCTTTAGCGAAAGATACGCAGTATTTT

d_call: TRBD1
v_call: TRBV27
clone_size: .
j_call: TRBJ1-2
cdr3_aa: CASSLDRGTYGYTF
cdr3_nt: TGTGCCAGCAGTCTAGACAGGGGAACCTATGGCTACACCTTC

d_call: TRBD2
v_call: TRBV6-6
clone_size: .
j_call: TRBJ2-5
cdr3_aa: CASRSYSGRGQETQYF
cdr3_nt: TGTGCCAGCAGGAGCTATAGCGGGAGGGGTCAAGAGACCCAGTACTTC

d_call: .
v_call: TRBV5-1
clone_size: few
j_call: TRBJ2-7
cdr3_aa: CASSSSSDEQYF
cdr3_nt: TGCGCCAGCAGCTCGTCATCGGACGAGCAGTACTTC

d_call: TRBD2
v_call: TRBV10-2
clone_size: few
j_call: TRBJ2-7
cdr3_aa: CASGGTSGISYEQYF
cdr3_nt: TGCGCCAGCGGCGGGACTAGCGGGATCTCCTACGAGCAGTACTTC

d_call: TRBD1
v_call: TRBV18
clone_size: few
j_call: TRBJ2-1
cdr3_aa: CASSPPVGTGGTLYNEQFF
cdr3_nt: TGTGCCAGCTCACCACCGGTGGGGACAGGGGGCACCCTCTACAATGAGCAGTTCTTC

d_call: TRBD2
v_call: TRBV29-1
clone_size: few
j_call: TRBJ2-1
cdr3_aa: CSAYLAGGSYNEQFF
cdr3_nt: TGCAGCGCATATCTAGCGGGAGGTTCCTACAATGAGCAGTTCTTC

d_call: .
v_call: TRBV7-3
clone_size: few
j_call: TRBJ1-5
cdr3_aa: CASSLGGAAQPQHF
cdr3_nt: TGTGCCAGCAGCTTAGGAGGGGCAGCTCAGCCCCAGCATTTT

d_call: TRBD1
v_call: TRBV9
clone_size: .
j_call: TRBJ2-1
cdr3_aa: CASSATGVGYEQFF
cdr3_nt: TGTGCCAGCAGCGCCACAGGGGTAGGTTATGAGCAGTTCTTC

d_call: .
v_call: TRBV7-7
clone_size: few
j_call: TRBJ2-7
cdr3_aa: CASSHGHTYEQYF
cdr3_nt: TGTGCTAGCAGCCACGGACATACCTACGAGCAGTACTTC